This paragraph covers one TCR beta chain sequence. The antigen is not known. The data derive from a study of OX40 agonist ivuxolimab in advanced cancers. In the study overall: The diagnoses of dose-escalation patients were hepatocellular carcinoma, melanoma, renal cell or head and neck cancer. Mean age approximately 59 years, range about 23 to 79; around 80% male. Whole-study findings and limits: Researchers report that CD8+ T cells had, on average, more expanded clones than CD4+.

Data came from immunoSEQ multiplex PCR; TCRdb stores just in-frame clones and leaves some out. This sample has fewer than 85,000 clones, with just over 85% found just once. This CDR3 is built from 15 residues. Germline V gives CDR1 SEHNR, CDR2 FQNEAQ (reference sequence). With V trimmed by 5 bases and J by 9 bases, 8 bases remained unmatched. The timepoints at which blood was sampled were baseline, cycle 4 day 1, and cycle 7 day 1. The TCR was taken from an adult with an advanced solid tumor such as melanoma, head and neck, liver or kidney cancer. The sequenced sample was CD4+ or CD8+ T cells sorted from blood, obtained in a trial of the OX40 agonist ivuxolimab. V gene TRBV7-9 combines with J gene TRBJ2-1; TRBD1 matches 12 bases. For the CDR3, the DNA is TGTGCCAGCAGCACCGGGACAGGGGGCTTTAGTGAGCAGTTCTTC. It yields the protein CASSTGTGGFSEQFF.